The TCR beta chain under discussion was sequenced for a study of cytomegalovirus exposure and HLA in healthy donors. General study points: Indistinguishable V segments, including TRBV6-2 and TRBV6-3, were excluded.

PCR used 60 Vbeta primers and 13 Jbeta primers. Some clones are missing from TCRdb's copy, which holds only in-frame ones; the method was immunoSEQ multiplex PCR. Altogether about 180,000 clones are present, 84% being singletons, with the ten largest covering approximately 1.2%. Trimming took 2 bases from V and 2 from J; bases not matched to a gene: 4. The CDR3 sequence is 15 residues long. Per germline, CDR1 MNHNY and CDR2 SVGAGI (reference sequence). The sample holds a few counts of this clone. What it binds is unknown. The specimen was PBMCs. The rearrangement uses TRBV6-6 and TRBJ2-3, with 7 bases identical to TRBD2. The clonotype originates from a girl aged 2-10 years in good health and CMV-seropositive. The CDR3 DNA follows: TGTGCCAGCAGTTACATGGGGGGGTTCACAGATACGCAGTATTTT. This encodes CASSYMGGFTDTQYF.